Listed below are T cell receptor beta chains from one sample, sequenced in a study of CXCR3-negative and CXCR3-positive naive CD8 T cells. TCRdb reprocessed the 5' RACE reads, keeping one entry per CDR3 protein, no DNA. The sample holds around 160,000 distinct CDR3 sequences. Material: naive CXCR3+ CD8+ T cells from blood. Receptors were obtained from a human donor in good health. Some clones in this sample may be carry-over from other donors' samples. Each CDR3 is given with its conserved first and last residue. Each record gives: V gene, J gene, CDR3 protein.

v_gene: TRBV7-7; j_gene: TRBJ2-1; CDR3aa: CASSQMPSGDNEQFF
v_gene: TRBV30; j_gene: TRBJ1-1; CDR3aa: CAWTSVAGNTEAFF
v_gene: TRBV18; j_gene: TRBJ1-1; CDR3aa: CASSSSWTGNTEAFF
v_gene: TRBV13; j_gene: TRBJ2-3; CDR3aa: CASSLQSAPDTQYF
v_gene: TRBV20-1; j_gene: TRBJ2-3; CDR3aa: CSASPYEASGRYSDTQYF
v_gene: TRBV10-3; j_gene: TRBJ2-3; CDR3aa: CAISVGDRGPHEEDTQYF
v_gene: TRBV4-3; j_gene: TRBJ2-3; CDR3aa: CASSALGGSTDTQYF
v_gene: TRBV12-3/TRBV12-4; j_gene: TRBJ2-3; CDR3aa: CATLDRGISDTQYF
v_gene: TRBV6-5; j_gene: TRBJ1-1; CDR3aa: CASSYGGGLTEAFF
v_gene: TRBV12-3/TRBV12-4; j_gene: TRBJ2-1; CDR3aa: CASSLIAGDPYNEQFF
v_gene: TRBV20-1; j_gene: TRBJ2-7; CDR3aa: CSARLAGGLIYEQYF
v_gene: TRBV24-1; j_gene: TRBJ1-1; CDR3aa: CATSKLIDTEAFF
v_gene: TRBV28; j_gene: TRBJ2-1; CDR3aa: CASSPGWNEQFF
v_gene: TRBV27; j_gene: TRBJ2-7; CDR3aa: CASSLGTGGSHEQYF
v_gene: TRBV7-9; j_gene: TRBJ1-2; CDR3aa: CASSLIAPVEDASYGYTF
v_gene: TRBV4-1; j_gene: TRBJ1-2; CDR3aa: CASSQGTGSRGYTF
v_gene: TRBV7-9; j_gene: TRBJ2-7; CDR3aa: CASSLAEGSLYEQYF
v_gene: TRBV5-6; j_gene: TRBJ2-3; CDR3aa: CASSFRLAATDTQYF
v_gene: TRBV29-1; j_gene: TRBJ2-7; CDR3aa: CSVEDLGGSSYEQYF
v_gene: TRBV6-5; j_gene: TRBJ1-1; CDR3aa: CASSYSAGENTEAFF
v_gene: TRBV28; j_gene: TRBJ2-5; CDR3aa: CASTIMGPDTGETQYF
v_gene: TRBV28; j_gene: TRBJ2-2; CDR3aa: CASSTTRTSGGPRTGELFF
v_gene: TRBV7-7; j_gene: TRBJ2-3; CDR3aa: CASSPRTGGRSTDTQYF
v_gene: TRBV2; j_gene: TRBJ2-7; CDR3aa: CASSEGFGGASYEQYF
v_gene: TRBV12-3/TRBV12-4; j_gene: TRBJ1-2; CDR3aa: CASSSTGIGSGYTF
v_gene: TRBV7-9; j_gene: TRBJ2-1; CDR3aa: CASSQTGSSYNEQFF
v_gene: TRBV28; j_gene: TRBJ1-2; CDR3aa: CASSPHTLDRNYGYTF
v_gene: TRBV6-2/TRBV6-3; j_gene: TRBJ2-7; CDR3aa: CAGLTTRGLIPYEQYF
v_gene: TRBV21-1; j_gene: TRBJ2-3; CDR3aa: CASSGPSGLGGTDTQYF
v_gene: TRBV18; j_gene: TRBJ2-1; CDR3aa: CASSPEAWGDEQFF
v_gene: TRBV7-6; j_gene: TRBJ2-7; CDR3aa: CASSLMATDEQYF
v_gene: TRBV6-6; j_gene: TRBJ1-5; CDR3aa: CASSYTDQPQHF
v_gene: TRBV2; j_gene: TRBJ2-5; CDR3aa: CARGGLAGEETQYF
v_gene: TRBV5-1; j_gene: TRBJ1-1; CDR3aa: CASSLDGGETEAFF
v_gene: TRBV5-1; j_gene: TRBJ2-7; CDR3aa: CASSLDYRGSYEQYF
v_gene: TRBV20-1; j_gene: TRBJ1-1; CDR3aa: CSARDSGITEAFF
v_gene: TRBV7-9; j_gene: TRBJ2-5; CDR3aa: CASSRGIAGDLGETQYF
v_gene: TRBV12-3/TRBV12-4; j_gene: TRBJ2-1; CDR3aa: CASSPFVSEQFF
v_gene: TRBV29-1; j_gene: TRBJ1-4; CDR3aa: CSVVVGSKSNEKLFF
v_gene: TRBV6-6; j_gene: TRBJ2-7; CDR3aa: CASSPLDRGNEQYF
v_gene: TRBV6-2/TRBV6-3; j_gene: TRBJ1-1; CDR3aa: CASSYSLSSGITEAFF
v_gene: TRBV5-1; j_gene: TRBJ2-1; CDR3aa: CASSPRSNEQFF
v_gene: TRBV29-1; j_gene: TRBJ1-2; CDR3aa: CSVDPPNNYGYTF
v_gene: TRBV7-9; j_gene: TRBJ1-2; CDR3aa: CASSQLSSLRDGYTF
v_gene: TRBV27; j_gene: TRBJ2-3; CDR3aa: CASSIYGSTDTQYF
v_gene: TRBV7-3; j_gene: TRBJ1-1; CDR3aa: CASSLAGDDTEAFF
v_gene: TRBV5-1; j_gene: TRBJ1-1; CDR3aa: CASSWGQDNTEAFF
v_gene: TRBV7-9; j_gene: TRBJ2-2; CDR3aa: CASSLGERDKTGELFF
v_gene: TRBV29-1; j_gene: TRBJ2-7; CDR3aa: CSVGLSSYEQYF
v_gene: TRBV13; j_gene: TRBJ2-1; CDR3aa: CASSPRDGSSYNEQFF
v_gene: TRBV29-1; j_gene: TRBJ2-1; CDR3aa: CSVEDWSSAGDEQFF
v_gene: TRBV29-1; j_gene: TRBJ2-1; CDR3aa: CSVVPGLRVNEQFF
v_gene: TRBV13; j_gene: TRBJ1-1; CDR3aa: CASSSTRQPGTEAFF
v_gene: TRBV5-4; j_gene: TRBJ2-3; CDR3aa: CASSLEGDTQYF
v_gene: TRBV5-1; j_gene: TRBJ2-7; CDR3aa: CASSWSDGRADEQYF
v_gene: TRBV4-3; j_gene: TRBJ1-1; CDR3aa: CASSQETAEDRRGVAFF
v_gene: TRBV4-3; j_gene: TRBJ2-1; CDR3aa: CASSQDFSEGSSYNEQFF
v_gene: TRBV20-1; j_gene: TRBJ2-1; CDR3aa: CSARPLRELSFRNEQFF
v_gene: TRBV9; j_gene: TRBJ2-1; CDR3aa: CASSVSRGGPNEQFF
v_gene: TRBV7-2; j_gene: TRBJ1-2; CDR3aa: CASSFEQEAGGYTF